The clone carrying this TCR beta chain was observed at least ten times. Amplification of TCR alpha and beta CDR3 regions from RNA used iRepertoire nested multiplex PCR. MiXCR was run by TCRdb on the multiplex PCR reads, yielding one entry per CDR3 protein. The sample records 100,000 to 150,000 distinct CDR3 sequences, under 30% being singletons. The data are from a study of glioma-infiltrating T cells. V was clipped by 0 bases and J by 5 bases; unmatched bases: 6. Germline assignment: CDR1 DFQATT and CDR2 SNEGSKA (reference sequence). This CDR3 has 15 amino acids. The receptor was isolated from a human donor with low-grade glioma or glioblastoma, undergoing nonglioma brain surgery, or in good health (not recorded which). This rearrangement joins TRBV20-1 to TRBJ2-1; 8 bases map to TRBD2. Material: glioma tissue, nonneoplastic brain tissue, or PBMCs (not recorded which). The CDR3 spells CSARDWLAGNNEQFF. CDR3 nucleotides: TGCAGTGCTAGAGATTGGTTAGCGGGGAACAATGAGCAGTTCTTC.